Each of the 24 T cell receptor beta chains below was sequenced from the same sample in a study of cytomegalovirus exposure and HLA in healthy donors. The study ran its PCR with 60 Vbeta and 13 Jbeta primers. Assay used: immunoSEQ multiplex PCR; TCRdb lists only in-frame clones, some missing. Of tens of thousands of clones in the sample, 85% to 95% were seen once. The specimen sequenced was PBMCs. The receptors were gathered from a woman between 18 and 29 years old in good health and CMV-seronegative.

The genes are TRBV6-1 and TRBJ1-5, with a tentative D call TRBD1 (5 bases). Germline CDR1 reads MNHNS; CDR2 reads SASEGT. V gave up 4 bases and J gave up 6 bases, with 10 bases separating them. The CDR3 sequence is 13 residues long. As DNA, the CDR3 is TGTGCCAGCAGTGCGGGGGGAGTTCAGCCCCAGCATTTT. Translated: CASSAGGVQPQHF.

This chain connects TRBV14 to TRBJ1-1; 7 bases map to TRBD1. Germline V lookup: CDR1 SGHDN, CDR2 FVKESK. This CDR3 comprises 17 residues. The trim removed 0 bases at V and 6 bases at J, leaving 13 bases unmatched. CDR3 amino acids: CASSQDRGRGGKPEAFF. As DNA, the CDR3 is TGTGCCAGCAGCCAAGATCGTGGGAGAGGGGGCAAACCTGAAGCTTTCTTT.

CDR3 sequence (DNA): TGTGCCACCAGCAGAGTACTGGGTCAGGGCCCCAAAAACATTCAGTACTTC. This sequence encodes CATSRVLGQGPKNIQYF. V and J are TRBV15 and TRBJ2-4, with a weak D call TRBD1 (5 bases). Trimming stripped 1 base from V and 2 bases from J, with 15 bases between. Looked up from germline, CDR1 is LNHNV and CDR2 is YYDKDF (reference sequence). The CDR3 runs to 17 residues. The full variable domain, rest sourced from reference TRBV15 and TRBJ2-4, is DAMVIQNPRYQVTQFGKPVTLSCSQTLNHNVMYWYQQKSSQAPKLLFHYYDKDFNNEADTPDNFQSRRPNTSFCFLDIRSPGLGDTAMYLCATSRVLGQGPKNIQYFGAGTRLSVL.

DNA of the CDR3: TGTGCCAGCAGTCTTGCACCTAGCGGGGCGAACACCGGGGAGCTGTTTTTT. Protein product: CASSLAPSGANTGELFF. The rearrangement uses TRBV27 and TRBJ2-2, with 9 bases identical to TRBD2. Germline V gene lookup returns CDR1 MNHEY and CDR2 SMNVEV (reference sequence). CDR3 length equals 17 residues. Trimming at V came to 5 bases and at J to 0 bases, leaving 7 bases not matched to a gene.

This chain joins TRBV5-5 and TRBJ1-1; D is perhaps TRBD1 (6 bases). V was trimmed by 0 bases and J by 1 base, leaving 7 bases between them. Germline assignment: CDR1 SGHKS and CDR2 YYEKEE (reference sequence). The CDR3 totals 14 residues. CDR3 loop: CASSLGRGNTEAFF. The CDR3 DNA sequence: TGTGCCAGCAGCTTGGGCAGGGGGAACACTGAAGCTTTCTTT.

This chain joins TRBV13 and TRBJ2-7; TRBD1 aligns across 8 bases. CDR3 length: 13 amino acids. V trimming: 4 bases; J trimming: 5 bases; junction bases outside the gene matches: 4. Germline CDR1 and CDR2: PRHDT and FYEKMQ (reference sequence). CDR3 in amino acids: CASSSPDRDEQYF. The CDR3 nucleotides are TGTGCCAGCAGCTCACCGGACAGGGACGAGCAGTACTTC.

This clone showed up just a few times. The chain has TRBV5-1 and TRBJ1-2; the match to TRBD1 covers 7 bases. CDR1 and CDR2 from the germline V gene are SGHRS and YFSETQ. J gave up 4 bases and V 4 bases, and 13 bases lay outside the gene matches. CDR3 length: 16 residues. The CDR3 sequence: CASSVETGSPFYGYTF. CDR3 coding DNA: TGCGCCAGCAGCGTAGAGACAGGGTCCCCTTTCTATGGCTACACCTTC.

The CDR3 loop reads CASGGSGSTDTQYF. CDR3 DNA sequence: TGTGCCAGCGGTGGTAGCGGGAGCACAGATACGCAGTATTTT. The V call is TRBV27, the J call TRBJ2-3; 7 bases fit TRBD2. There are 14 residues in the CDR3. The germline V gene has CDR1 MNHEY and CDR2 SMNVEV (reference sequence). V shed 8 bases and J 0 bases; nucleotides not matched to a gene: 5.

The genes are TRBV29-1 and TRBJ1-2; 7 nucleotides agree with TRBD1. The ends lost 2 bases at V and 0 bases at J; junction bases unmatched: 3. This CDR3 is built from 14 residues. Germline V lookup: CDR1 SQVTM, CDR2 ANQGSEA. The CDR3 reads CSVERDSSNYGYTF. The CDR3 bases are TGCAGCGTTGAACGGGACAGCTCTAACTATGGCTACACCTTC.

The chain couples TRBV7-8 to TRBJ2-3; 11 bases fit TRBD2. V was clipped by 4 bases and J by 0 bases; unmatched bases: 3. Germline-derived CDR1 and CDR2 are SGHVS and FQNEAQ. The CDR3 loop spans 16 amino acids. The CDR3 is CASSSRTSGSTDTQYF. The CDR3 DNA sequence: TGTGCCAGCAGCTCTAGGACTAGCGGGAGCACAGATACGCAGTATTTT.

The V call is TRBV7-2, the J call TRBJ2-5, with D possibly matching TRBD2 (6 bases). From germline, CDR1 is SGHTA and CDR2 FQGNSA. V was shortened by 1 base and J by 3 bases, with 6 bases between the two germline ends. This CDR3 is built from 13 residues. DNA of the CDR3: TGTGCCAGCAGCTTAGGCGGGAAAGAGACCCAGTACTTC. This translates into CASSLGGKETQYF.

About this clone itself: Sequence at one end of the junction differs from germline and may be a read error. At the DNA level, this CDR3 is encoded by other sequences in the same sample as well. The rearrangement uses TRBV7-9 and TRBJ2-7, with D perhaps matching TRBD1 (5 bases). The CDR3 covers 12 residues. Germline V CDR1 and CDR2: SEHNR, FQNEAQ (reference sequence). CDR3 protein: CSSSSTGYEQYF. CDR3 in DNA: TGTTCCAGCAGCTCTACAGGCTACGAGCAGTACTTC.

This sequence joins TRBV28 and TRBJ2-3; TRBD2 matches 9 bases. CDR1 is MDHEN, CDR2 SYDVKM, per germline. V was pared by 5 bases and J by 6 bases, with 12 bases of the junction left unmatched. This CDR3 has 16 amino acids. The CDR3 DNA is TGTGCCAGCAGTCCGGGGACTAGCCGCCGGTGGGATACGCAGTATTTT. Translating it yields CASSPGTSRRWDTQYF.

The rearrangement joins TRBV11-2 to TRBJ2-2; 10 bases agree with TRBD2. Unmatched junction bases numbered 10, after V lost 7 bases and J lost 5 bases. Germline CDR1 is SGHAT and CDR2 is FQNNGV. The CDR3 length is 16 residues. The CDR3 DNA reads TGTGCCAGCAACAAAGCGGGAGGGCCGGGAACCGGGGAGCTGTTTTTT. Amino acid sequence: CASNKAGGPGTGELFF.

This chain links TRBV15 with TRBJ1-1, with 7 bases lining up with TRBD1. CDR1 is LNHNV, CDR2 YYDKDF, per germline (reference sequence). J was trimmed by 7 bases and V by 0 bases; bases with no gene match: 5. This CDR3 region has 14 residues. CDR3 region: CATSRDRDRLEAFF. The DNA of the CDR3 is TGTGCCACCAGCAGAGATCGGGACAGACTTGAAGCTTTCTTT.

J is TRBJ2-3 and V is TRBV21-1; TRBD2, the table's D call, lacks a check against the DNA. TRBV21-1 is assigned pseudogene status. This CDR3 is 16 amino acids long. The CDR3 region is CASSNGGLTSTDTQYF. The CDR3 DNA reads as TGTGCCAGCAGCAATGGGGGGTTGACTAGCACAGATACGCAGTATTTT.

Points on this clone: Germline is not matched at one junction end, which may reflect a read error. The V gene is TRBV4-1, the J gene TRBJ2-2; 8 positions match TRBD2. CDR1 and CDR2 (germline): MGHRA, YSYEKL. This CDR3 has 15 amino acids. The CDR3 loop is CASSQGLAGPGELFF. Written as DNA, the CDR3 is TGCGCCAGCAGCCAAGGGCTAGCGGGTCCTGGGGAACTGTTTTTT.

The chain has TRBV7-9 and TRBJ1-1, with TRBD1 identical over 11 bases. The CDR3 covers 17 residues. J was trimmed by 5 bases and V by 4 bases; bases with no gene match: 12. Germline lookup yields CDR1 SEHNR and CDR2 FQNEAQ (reference sequence). This CDR3 reads CASSSPIADRGRTEAFF. The DNA of the CDR3 is TGTGCCAGCAGCTCCCCGATAGCGGACAGGGGGCGAACTGAAGCTTTCTTT.

The chain joins TRBV27 to TRBJ2-6; D gene ambiguous. The CDR3 covers 16 residues. The germline V gene has CDR1 MNHEY and CDR2 SMNVEV (reference sequence). V was pared by 5 bases and J by 0 bases, with 11 bases between. CDR3 loop: CASSPAWPSGANVLTF. CDR3 DNA: TGTGCCAGCAGTCCAGCGTGGCCCTCTGGGGCCAACGTCCTGACTTTC.

This clone occurred once. This chain uses TRBV11-3 with TRBJ2-2; D may be TRBD2 (5 bases). The V and J ends lost 4 bases and 3 bases respectively, with 12 bases between them. Germline V gives CDR1 SGHNT, CDR2 YENEEA. The CDR3 totals 15 residues. The CDR3 is CASSSGIGYTGELFF. CDR3 sequence (DNA): TGTGCCAGCAGCTCCGGGATAGGCTACACCGGGGAGCTGTTTTTT.

This chain uses TRBV6-4 with TRBJ2-1; TRBD1 is a possible D gene (6 bases). Deletions cut 0 bases from V and 7 bases from J, with 13 bases between. The CDR3 spans 15 residues. Germline CDR1 is MRHNA and CDR2 is SNTAGT. The CDR3 DNA sequence: TGTGCCAGCAGTGACTCGATGGACAGCTCTAATGAGCAGTTCTTC. It is translated as CASSDSMDSSNEQFF.

The V and J genes are TRBV2 and TRBJ2-7; D possibly corresponds to TRBD1 (5 bases). Between the trimmed V and J ends, which lost 3 bases and 1 base, there was a span of 13 bases. This CDR3 has 15 amino acids. CDR1 and CDR2 (germline): SNHLY, FYNNEI. DNA for the CDR3: TGTGCCAGCAGTGATCGGGCAGGGCCTTCCTACGAGCAGTACTTC. Protein sequence: CASSDRAGPSYEQYF.

The genes are TRBV6-6 and TRBJ2-7; no firm D call. The CDR3 is 13 residues long. Germline CDR1 is MNHNY and CDR2 is SVGAGI (reference sequence). Between the trimmed V and J ends, which lost 3 bases and 2 bases, there was a span of 8 bases. The CDR3 nucleotides read TGTGCCAGCAGTTATCGAGGTCCCTACGAGCAGTACTTC. It yields the protein CASSYRGPYEQYF.

The chain links TRBV19 to TRBJ2-5; weak D call: TRBD1 (7 bases). Trimming stripped 3 bases from V and 7 bases from J, with 18 bases between. The CDR3 spans 15 residues. Germline assignment: CDR1 LNHDA and CDR2 SQIVND (reference sequence). The CDR3 region has the DNA TGTGCCAGTAGTATCAGGGGGGCCGCTTGGGGGACCCAGTACTTC. It translates to CASSIRGAAWGTQYF. The complete variable domain, with remaining parts taken from reference TRBV19 and TRBJ2-5, reads DGGITQSPKYLFRKEGQNVTLSCEQNLNHDAMYWYRQDPGQGLRLIYYSQIVNDFQKGDIAEGYSVSREKKESFPLTVTSAQKNPTAFYLCASSIRGAAWGTQYFGPGTRLLVL.